What follows is one T cell receptor beta chain and its context. These data originate in a study of T cell responses to AZD1222 COVID-19 vaccine. The data were produced by immunoSEQ multiplex PCR, yet TCRdb's version contains in-frame clones alone and is incomplete. The profile covers about 180,000 clones, with around 90% appearing a single time and approximately 0.5% taken by the ten largest. V dropped 5 bases and J dropped 0; count of bases not matched to a gene: 11. Germline loops: CDR1 GTSNPN, CDR2 SVGIG (reference sequence). The CDR3 contains 16 residues. The chain is built from TRBV30 and TRBJ2-7; the match to TRBD2 covers 9 bases. This receptor was taken from an adult in good health. The sequenced sample was peripheral blood, obtained on day 0 of AZD1222 vaccination. For the CDR3, the DNA is TGTGCCTGGGCTCCCTATACTAGCGGGTTCTCCTACGAGCAGTACTTC. This encodes CAWAPYTSGFSYEQYF.